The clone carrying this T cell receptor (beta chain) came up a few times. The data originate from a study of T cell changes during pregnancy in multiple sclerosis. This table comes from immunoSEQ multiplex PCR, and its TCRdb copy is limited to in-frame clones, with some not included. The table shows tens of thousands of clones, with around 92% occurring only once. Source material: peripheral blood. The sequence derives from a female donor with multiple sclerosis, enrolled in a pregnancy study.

CDR3 loop: CASSTGYGNTIYF. The CDR3 DNA follows: TGTGCCAGCAGTACAGGGTACGGAAACACCATATATTTT. The chain uses TRBV7-7 and TRBJ1-3; D might be TRBD1 (6 bases). The V end was cut by 6 bases, the J end by 4 bases, with 10 bases between. The germline V gene has CDR1 SSHAT and CDR2 FNYEAQ (reference sequence). This CDR3 is 13 amino acids long.